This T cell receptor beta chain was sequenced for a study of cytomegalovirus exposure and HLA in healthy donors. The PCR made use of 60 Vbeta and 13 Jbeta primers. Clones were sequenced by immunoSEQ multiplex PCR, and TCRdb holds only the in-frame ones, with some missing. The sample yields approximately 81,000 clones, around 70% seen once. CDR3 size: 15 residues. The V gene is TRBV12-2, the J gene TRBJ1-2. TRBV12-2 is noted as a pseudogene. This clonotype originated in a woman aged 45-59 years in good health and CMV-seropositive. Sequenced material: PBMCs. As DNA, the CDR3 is TGTGCAAGTCGCTTAGACGTTCACGGTGACTATGGCTACACCTTC. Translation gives CASRLDVHGDYGYTF.